This T cell receptor (beta chain) was captured by sequencing in a study of cytomegalovirus exposure and HLA in healthy donors. General observations from the study: Three chains tied to CMV proved CMV antigen-specific in vitro. An observed cluster of highly shared sequence variants was recorded as a likely sequencing artifact.

This clone came up a few times. Its specificity is not known. Per the germline V gene, CDR1 is SGHRS and CDR2 is YFSETQ. Unmatched junction bases numbered 5, after V lost 1 base and J lost 8 bases. This CDR3 spans 15 amino acids. This PCR relied on a set of 60 Vbeta primers and 13 Jbeta primers. Method: immunoSEQ multiplex PCR; TCRdb's copy keeps in-frame clones and lacks some. The table lists 100,000 to 150,000 clones, under 85% of them singletons. The gene calls are TRBV5-1 and TRBJ2-1; 11 bases are a match to TRBD2. This receptor was obtained from a woman in her thirties or forties in good health and CMV-seropositive. Specimen: PBMCs. This CDR3 is CASSLTSGSRHEQFF. For the CDR3, the DNA is TGCGCCAGCAGCTTGACTAGCGGGAGTAGGCATGAGCAGTTCTTC. Full variable domain (rest looked up from reference TRBV5-1 and TRBJ2-1): KAGVTQTPRYLIKTRGQQVTLSCSPISGHRSVSWYQQTPGQGLQFLFEYFSETQRNKGNFPGRFSGRQFSNSRSEMNVSTLELGDSALYLCASSLTSGSRHEQFFGPGTRLTVL.